This T cell receptor beta chain appears in the sequencing data of a study of T cell responses to AZD1222 COVID-19 vaccine. The CDR3 consists of 13 residues. Germline V gene sequence: CDR1 MNHNY, CDR2 SVGAGI (reference sequence). V shed 8 bases, J shed 5 bases, and the junction held 7 bases outside the gene matches. As for this clone: Its cognate antigen is unknown.

Sequencing used immunoSEQ multiplex PCR; TCRdb keeps in-frame clones, though not all of them. The repertoire holds fewer than 90,000 clones, with 85% to 90% as singletons. The study, taken as a whole, reports: Only 5 or 6 individuals given AZD1222 were seropositive at baseline. White British ancestry dominated among donors, who included more females, and clonal diversity was possibly underestimated.

Pooled in the analysis were second doses at about 4 or about 12 weeks. The chain employs TRBV6-6 and TRBJ2-7, with 9 bases identical to TRBD2. The material sequenced was peripheral blood, taken 28 days after the second AZD1222 dose. The sequence derives from an adult who received the AZD1222 COVID-19 vaccine. CDR3 loop: CASVAGDNNEQYF. Here the CDR3 DNA reads TGTGCCAGCGTAGCGGGAGACAACAACGAGCAGTACTTC.